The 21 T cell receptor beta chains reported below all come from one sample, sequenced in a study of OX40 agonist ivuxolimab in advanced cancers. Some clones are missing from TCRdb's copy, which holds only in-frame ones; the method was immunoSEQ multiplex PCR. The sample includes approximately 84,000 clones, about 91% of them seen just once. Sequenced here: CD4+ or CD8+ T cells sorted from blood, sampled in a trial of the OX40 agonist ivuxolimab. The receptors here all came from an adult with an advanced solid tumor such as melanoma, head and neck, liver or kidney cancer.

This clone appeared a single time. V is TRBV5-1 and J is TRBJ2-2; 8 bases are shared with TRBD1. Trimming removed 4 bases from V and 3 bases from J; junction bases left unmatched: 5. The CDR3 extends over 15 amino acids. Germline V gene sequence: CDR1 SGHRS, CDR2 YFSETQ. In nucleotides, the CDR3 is TGCGCCAGCAGCACCCGGACAGGGTACACCGGGGAGCTGTTTTTT. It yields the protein CASSTRTGYTGELFF.

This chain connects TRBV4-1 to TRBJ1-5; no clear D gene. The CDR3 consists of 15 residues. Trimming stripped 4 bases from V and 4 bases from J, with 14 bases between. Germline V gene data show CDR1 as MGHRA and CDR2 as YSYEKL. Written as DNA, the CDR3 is TGCGCCAGCAGCCTGGTCAGCGTTGGGAATCAGCCCCAGCATTTT. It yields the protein CASSLVSVGNQPQHF.

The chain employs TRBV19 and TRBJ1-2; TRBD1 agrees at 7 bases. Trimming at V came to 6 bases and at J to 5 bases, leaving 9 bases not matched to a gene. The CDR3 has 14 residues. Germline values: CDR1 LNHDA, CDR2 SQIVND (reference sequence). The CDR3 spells CASSTGTEPYGYTF. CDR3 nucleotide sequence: TGTGCCAGTAGCACCGGGACAGAGCCTTATGGCTACACCTTC.

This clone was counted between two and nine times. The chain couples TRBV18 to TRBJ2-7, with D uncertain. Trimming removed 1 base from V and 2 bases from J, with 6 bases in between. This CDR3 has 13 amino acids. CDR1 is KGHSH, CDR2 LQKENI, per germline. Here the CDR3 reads CASSPLPAYEQYF. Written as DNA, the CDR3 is TGTGCCAGCTCACCACTGCCGGCCTACGAGCAGTACTTC.

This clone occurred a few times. Written as DNA, the CDR3 is TGTGCCAGCAGCATACCTCTCAGAACCTACGAGCAGTACTTC. Translation: CASSIPLRTYEQYF. The chain has TRBV28 and TRBJ2-7; D gene unclear. Germline V CDR1 and CDR2: MDHEN, SYDVKM. The CDR3 extends over 14 amino acids. Trimming pared 6 bases from V and 2 bases from J, leaving 14 bases between.

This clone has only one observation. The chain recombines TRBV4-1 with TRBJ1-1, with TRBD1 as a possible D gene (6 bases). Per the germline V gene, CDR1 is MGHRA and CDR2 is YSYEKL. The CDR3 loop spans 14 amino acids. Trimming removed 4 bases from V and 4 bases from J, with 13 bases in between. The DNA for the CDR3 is TGCGCCAGCAGCCGAACCGGGACACCCACTGAAGCTTTCTTT. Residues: CASSRTGTPTEAFF.

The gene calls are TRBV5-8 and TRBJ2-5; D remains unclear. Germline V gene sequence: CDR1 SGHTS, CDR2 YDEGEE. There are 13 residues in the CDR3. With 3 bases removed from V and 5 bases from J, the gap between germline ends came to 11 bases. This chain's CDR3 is CASSSPLRETQYF. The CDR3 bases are TGTGCCAGCAGCTCCCCGCTACGTGAGACCCAGTACTTC.

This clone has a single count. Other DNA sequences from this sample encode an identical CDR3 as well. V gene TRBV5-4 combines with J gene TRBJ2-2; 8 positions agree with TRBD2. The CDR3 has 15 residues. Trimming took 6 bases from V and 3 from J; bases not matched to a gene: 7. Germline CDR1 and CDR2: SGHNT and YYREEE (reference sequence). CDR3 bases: TGTGCCAGCAAAAGGTCGGGGGGGCACACCGGGGAGCTGTTTTTT. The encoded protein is CASKRSGGHTGELFF.

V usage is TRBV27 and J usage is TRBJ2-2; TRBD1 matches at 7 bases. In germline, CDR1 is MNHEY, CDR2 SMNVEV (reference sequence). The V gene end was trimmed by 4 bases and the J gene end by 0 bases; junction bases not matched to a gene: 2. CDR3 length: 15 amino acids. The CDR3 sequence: CASSWDRPNTGELFF. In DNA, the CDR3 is TGTGCCAGCAGTTGGGACAGACCGAACACCGGGGAGCTGTTTTTT.

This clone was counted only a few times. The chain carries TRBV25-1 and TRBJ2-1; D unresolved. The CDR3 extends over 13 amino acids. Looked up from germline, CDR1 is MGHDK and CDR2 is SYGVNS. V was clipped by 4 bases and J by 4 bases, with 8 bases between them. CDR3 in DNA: TGTGCCAGCAGTGGCCCAATTTACAATGAGCAGTTCTTC. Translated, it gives CASSGPIYNEQFF. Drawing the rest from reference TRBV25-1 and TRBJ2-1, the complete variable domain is EADIYQTPRYLVIGTGKKITLECSQTMGHDKMYWYQQDPGMELHLIHYSYGVNSTEKGDLSSESTVSRIRTEHFPLTLESARPSHTSQYLCASSGPIYNEQFFGPGTRLTVL.

The CDR3 nucleotides are TGCAGTGCTCGCGGGGTAAATGAAAAACTGTTTTTT. It specifies CSARGVNEKLFF. The chain is built from TRBV29-1 and TRBJ1-4; no reliable D call. CDR3 length: 12 amino acids. Germline V gene sequence: CDR1 SQVTM, CDR2 ANQGSEA.

CDR3: CASSLQEKQFF. In DNA form, the CDR3 reads TGTGCCAGCAGCTTACAGGAAAAGCAGTTCTTC. The V gene is TRBV11-2, the J gene TRBJ2-1; no reliable D call. V was pared by 2 bases and J by 11 bases, with 7 bases between. This CDR3 has 11 residues. Germline assignment: CDR1 SGHAT and CDR2 FQNNGV. The full variable domain, with the rest looked up from reference TRBV11-2 and TRBJ2-1, is EAGVAQSPRYKIIEKRQSVAFWCNPISGHATLYWYQQILGQGPKLLIQFQNNGVVDDSQLPKDRFSAERLKGVDSTLKIQPAKLEDSAVYLCASSLQEKQFFGPGTRLTVL.

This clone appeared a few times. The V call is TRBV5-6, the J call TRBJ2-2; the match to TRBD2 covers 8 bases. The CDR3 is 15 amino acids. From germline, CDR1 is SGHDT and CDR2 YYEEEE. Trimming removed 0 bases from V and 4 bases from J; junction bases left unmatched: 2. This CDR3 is CASSLVSGSTGELFF. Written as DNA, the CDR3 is TGTGCCAGCAGCTTGGTAAGCGGGAGCACCGGGGAGCTGTTTTTT.

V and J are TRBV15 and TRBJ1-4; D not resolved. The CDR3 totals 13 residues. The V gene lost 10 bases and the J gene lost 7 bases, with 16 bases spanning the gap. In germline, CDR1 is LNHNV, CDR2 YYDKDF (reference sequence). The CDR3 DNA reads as TGTGCCATCACGAGGGCCCGGGGTGAAAAACTGTTTTTT. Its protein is CAITRARGEKLFF.

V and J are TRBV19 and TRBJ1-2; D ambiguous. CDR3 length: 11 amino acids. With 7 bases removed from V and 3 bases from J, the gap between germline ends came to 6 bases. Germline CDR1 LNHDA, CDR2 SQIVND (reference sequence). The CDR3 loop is CASTGDYGYTF. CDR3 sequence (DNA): TGTGCCAGTACAGGCGACTATGGCTACACCTTC. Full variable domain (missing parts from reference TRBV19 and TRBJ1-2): DGGITQSPKYLFRKEGQNVTLSCEQNLNHDAMYWYRQDPGQGLRLIYYSQIVNDFQKGDIAEGYSVSREKKESFPLTVTSAQKNPTAFYLCASTGDYGYTFGSGTRLTVV.

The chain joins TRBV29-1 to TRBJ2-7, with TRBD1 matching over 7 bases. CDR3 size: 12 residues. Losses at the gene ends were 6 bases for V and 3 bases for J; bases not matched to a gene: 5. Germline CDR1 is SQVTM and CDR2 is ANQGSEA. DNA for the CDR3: TGCAGCGTCGGACAGGACCACTACGAGCAGTACTTC. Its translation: CSVGQDHYEQYF.

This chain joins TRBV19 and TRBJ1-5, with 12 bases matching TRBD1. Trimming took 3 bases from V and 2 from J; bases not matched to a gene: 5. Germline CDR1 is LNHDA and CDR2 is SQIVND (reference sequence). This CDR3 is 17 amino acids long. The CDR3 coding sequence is TGTGCCAGTAGTATGGGACAGGGGGCGCGAGGCAATCAGCCCCAGCATTTT. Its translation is CASSMGQGARGNQPQHF.

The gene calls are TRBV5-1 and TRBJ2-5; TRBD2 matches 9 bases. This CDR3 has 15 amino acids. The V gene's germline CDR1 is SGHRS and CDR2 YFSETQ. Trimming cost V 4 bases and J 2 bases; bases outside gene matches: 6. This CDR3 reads CASSPGTSSQETQYF. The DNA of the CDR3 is TGCGCCAGCAGCCCCGGGACTAGCTCACAAGAGACCCAGTACTTC.

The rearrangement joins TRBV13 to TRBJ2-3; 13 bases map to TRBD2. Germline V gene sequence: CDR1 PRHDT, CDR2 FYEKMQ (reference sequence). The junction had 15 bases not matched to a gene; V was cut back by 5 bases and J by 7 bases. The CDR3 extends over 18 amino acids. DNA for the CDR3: TGTGCCAGCAGCCCAGCCCCCTACACTAGCGGGGGGGTAAATACGCAGTATTTT. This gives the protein CASSPAPYTSGGVNTQYF. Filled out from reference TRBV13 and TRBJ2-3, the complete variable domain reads AAGVIQSPRHLIKEKRETATLKCYPIPRHDTVYWYQQGPGQDPQFLISFYEKMQSDKGSIPDRFSAQQFSDYHSELNMSSLELGDSALYFCASSPAPYTSGGVNTQYFGPGTRLTVL.

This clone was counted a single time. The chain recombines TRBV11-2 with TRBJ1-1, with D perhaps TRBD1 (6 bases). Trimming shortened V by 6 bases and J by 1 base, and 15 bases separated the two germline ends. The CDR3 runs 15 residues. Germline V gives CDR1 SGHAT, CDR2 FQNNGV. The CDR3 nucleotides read TGTGCCAGCAGTTTTACAGGGAGGACGAACACTGAAGCTTTCTTT. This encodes CASSFTGRTNTEAFF.

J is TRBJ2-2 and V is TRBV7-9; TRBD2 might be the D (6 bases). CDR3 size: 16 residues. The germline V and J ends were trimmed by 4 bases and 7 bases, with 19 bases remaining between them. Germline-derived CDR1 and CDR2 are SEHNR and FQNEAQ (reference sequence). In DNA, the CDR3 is TGTGCCAGCAGCTCCCCGGGGGTGGCAAGTAACGGGGAGCTGTTTTTT. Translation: CASSSPGVASNGELFF. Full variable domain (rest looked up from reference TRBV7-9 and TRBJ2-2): DTGVSQNPRHKITKRGQNVTFRCDPISEHNRLYWYRQTLGQGPEFLTYFQNEAQLEKSRLLSDRFSAERPKGSFSTLEIQRTEQGDSAMYLCASSSPGVASNGELFFGEGSRLTVL.